This record concerns one TCR beta chain sequence. This entry belongs to a study of blood T cell repertoires in COVID-19. This CDR3 comprises 12 residues. CDR1 and CDR2 (germline): SGHRS, YFSETQ. Trimming removed 4 bases from V and 9 bases from J, with 8 bases in between. Under the authors' procedure: Amplification of reference gene primers was used by the study to estimate nucleated cell counts. The repertoire was sequenced with immunoSEQ multiplex PCR; TCRdb's copy has only in-frame clones and lacks some. The DNA was the basis for D and trimming; V, J and clone size are from that table. The repertoire holds roughly 250,000 clones, with around 88% as singletons.

This chain connects TRBV5-1 to TRBJ1-6; no clear D gene. This TCR came from a middle-aged woman with acute COVID-19. The specimen was PBMCs or T cells enriched from blood (not recorded which). The CDR3 DNA reads as TGCGCCAGCAGCCTAAATGGTTCACCCCTCCACTTT. This sequence encodes CASSLNGSPLHF.